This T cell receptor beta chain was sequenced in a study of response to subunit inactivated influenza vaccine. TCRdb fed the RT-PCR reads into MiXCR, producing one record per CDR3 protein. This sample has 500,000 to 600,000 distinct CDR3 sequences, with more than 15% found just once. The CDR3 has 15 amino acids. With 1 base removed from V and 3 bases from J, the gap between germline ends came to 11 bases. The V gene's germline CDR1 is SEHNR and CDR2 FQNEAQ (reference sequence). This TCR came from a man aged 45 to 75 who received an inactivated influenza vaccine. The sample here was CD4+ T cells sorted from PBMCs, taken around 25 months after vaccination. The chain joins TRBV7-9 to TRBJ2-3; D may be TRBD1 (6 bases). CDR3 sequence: CASSLDLGATDTQYF. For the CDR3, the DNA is TGTGCCAGCAGCTTAGATCTGGGGGCAACAGATACGCAGTATTTT.